This T cell receptor (beta chain) derives from a study of control samples from healthy donors and cancer patients. Method: immunoSEQ multiplex PCR; TCRdb's copy keeps in-frame clones and lacks some. Of over 100,000 clones listed, approximately 90% are singletons. Germline CDR1 reads SGHAT; CDR2 reads FQNNGV. Trimming removed 5 bases from V and 6 bases from J, with 14 bases in between. The CDR3 has 14 residues. The sample was blood. The source is a woman between 45 and 65 years old in good health. This rearrangement joins TRBV11-2 to TRBJ1-3; D possibly corresponds to TRBD1 (6 bases). CDR3 sequence: CASSRGGLENTIYF. CDR3 nucleotides: TGTGCCAGCAGCCGCGGGGGGCTCGAAAACACCATATATTTT.